These T cell receptor beta chains were read from a single sample in a study of cytomegalovirus exposure and HLA in healthy donors. Clones were read by immunoSEQ multiplex PCR, and TCRdb kept only the in-frame ones, dropping some. The table has 120,000 or so clones, roughly 95% seen once. Sequences were obtained from PBMCs. Receptor source: a man aged 18 to 35 in good health and CMV-seronegative. Both conserved end residues are part of each CDR3. The D gene is left open where the match is weak. Clone size is shown for a subset of rows, as once, few, many or a class of expanded clone.

clone size	J gene	V gene	D gene	CDR3 protein	CDR3 DNA
few	TRBJ2-7	TRBV27	TRBD1	CASARQGQGYERYF	TGTGCCAGCGCGCGACAGGGTCAAGGCTACGAGCGGTACTTC
once	TRBJ2-3	TRBV5-6	TRBD2	CASSLSFTSGSTDTQYF	TGTGCCAGCAGCTTGTCGTTTACTAGCGGGAGCACAGATACGCAGTATTTT
once	TRBJ1-2	TRBV19	NA	CASSPTGGVGGHGYTF	TGTGCCAGTAGCCCGACGGGCGGTGTGGGGGGACATGGCTACACCTTC
NA	TRBJ2-2	TRBV29-1	NA	CSGRHRNTGELFF	TGCAGCGGAAGACACCGGAACACCGGGGAGCTGTTTTTT
NA	TRBJ2-5	TRBV4-2	TRBD1	CASSHGDRGQTQYF	TGTGCCAGCAGCCACGGGGACAGGGGGCAGACCCAGTACTTC
NA	TRBJ2-7	TRBV4-2	TRBD1	CASRETGQVGYEQYF	TGTGCCAGCAGAGAGACGGGACAGGTCGGCTACGAGCAGTACTTC
NA	TRBJ2-1	TRBV7-9	NA	CASSPGVGGDEQFF	TGTGCCAGCAGCCCAGGGGTTGGGGGGGATGAGCAGTTCTTC
NA	TRBJ2-3	TRBV5-1	TRBD2	CASSLKLAGGADTQYF	TGCGCCAGCAGCTTGAAACTAGCGGGAGGGGCAGATACGCAGTATTTT
NA	TRBJ2-2	TRBV6-5	TRBD2	CASSSLAGAGELFF	TGTGCCAGCAGTTCCCTAGCGGGAGCCGGGGAGCTGTTTTTT
NA	TRBJ2-7	TRBV28	TRBD1	CASSFRPGQKHYEQYF	TGTGCCAGCAGTTTTCGACCGGGACAGAAACACTACGAGCAGTACTTC
NA	TRBJ1-2	TRBV4-2	TRBD1	CASSQEGQGWIGYTF	TGTGCCAGCAGCCAAGAGGGACAGGGGTGGATTGGGTACACCTTC
NA	TRBJ2-5	TRBV28	TRBD1	CASSYRTGQETQYF	TGTGCCAGCAGTTACCGGACAGGACAAGAGACCCAGTACTTC
NA	TRBJ2-1	TRBV7-8	TRBD2	CASSLLGGNEQFF	TGTGCCAGCAGCCTCCTCGGGGGGAATGAGCAGTTCTTC
once	TRBJ2-2	TRBV28	NA	CASSFWGLNTGELFF	TGTGCCAGCAGTTTCTGGGGCCTAAACACCGGGGAGCTGTTTTTT
NA	TRBJ2-3	TRBV5-1	TRBD2	CASSLTSASTDTQYF	TGCGCCAGCAGCCTGACTAGCGCGAGCACAGATACGCAGTATTTT
NA	TRBJ2-1	TRBV6-4	NA	CACPIGTSPSSYNEQFF	TGTGCCTGCCCGATTGGGACTTCACCTAGCTCCTACAATGAGCAGTTCTTC
NA	TRBJ2-3	TRBV5-6	TRBD1	CASSSGQGVTDTQYF	TGTGCCAGCAGCTCGGGACAGGGGGTCACAGATACGCAGTATTTT
NA	TRBJ2-7	TRBV30	NA	CAWIAPYEQYF	TGTGCCTGGATAGCGCCCTACGAGCAGTACTTC
NA	TRBJ2-7	TRBV19	TRBD1	CASSIRGQGAYEQYF	TGTGCCAGTAGTATCAGGGGACAGGGGGCCTACGAGCAGTACTTC
NA	TRBJ1-2	TRBV11-2	NA	CASSLRAGEGYTF	TGTGCCAGCAGCTTACGGGCAGGGGAGGGCTACACCTTC
NA	TRBJ2-7	TRBV11-3	TRBD1	CASSPGTGIYVANEQYF	TGTGCCAGCAGCCCCGGGACAGGGATTTACGTAGCGAACGAGCAGTACTTC
NA	TRBJ1-4	TRBV7-9	NA	CASSRDSTHNEKLFF	TGTGCCAGCAGCCGAGACAGTACTCACAATGAAAAACTGTTTTTT
NA	TRBJ2-7	TRBV7-8	NA	CASSLEHPSYEQYF	TGTGCCAGCAGCTTAGAACACCCCTCCTACGAGCAGTACTTC
NA	TRBJ1-1	TRBV29-1	NA	CSVLGHPEAFF	TGCAGCGTACTCGGACACCCTGAAGCTTTCTTT